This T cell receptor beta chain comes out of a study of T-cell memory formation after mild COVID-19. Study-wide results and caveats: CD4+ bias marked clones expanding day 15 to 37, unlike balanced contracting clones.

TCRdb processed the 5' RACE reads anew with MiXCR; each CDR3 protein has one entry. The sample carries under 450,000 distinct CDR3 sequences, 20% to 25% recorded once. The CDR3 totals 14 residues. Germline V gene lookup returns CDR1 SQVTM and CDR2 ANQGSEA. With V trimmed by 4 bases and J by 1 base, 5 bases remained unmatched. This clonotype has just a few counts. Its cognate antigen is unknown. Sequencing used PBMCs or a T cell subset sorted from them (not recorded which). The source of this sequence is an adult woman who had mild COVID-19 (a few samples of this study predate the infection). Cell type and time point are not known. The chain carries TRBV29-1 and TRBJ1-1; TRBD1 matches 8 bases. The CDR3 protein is CSVAVDRENTEAFF. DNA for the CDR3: TGCAGCGTTGCCGTGGACAGGGAGAACACTGAAGCTTTCTTT.